This is a list of T cell receptor beta chains from one sample in a study of response to subunit inactivated influenza vaccine. Using its own MiXCR run on the RT-PCR reads, TCRdb lists one record per CDR3 protein. Of 650,000 or so distinct CDR3 sequences listed, roughly 15% are singletons. Sequenced here: PBMCs from blood, sampled around 15 days before vaccination. The receptor set was obtained from a middle-aged man who received an inactivated influenza vaccine. CDR3s include the opening cysteine and the closing phenylalanine or tryptophan. A D gene is named only where the DNA matches it firmly. The size entry is marked missing in some rows and otherwise reads once, few, many or a size class.

J: TRBJ2-5
V: TRBV7-2
size: .
D: TRBD2
CDR3: CASSLTLADQETQYF
DNA: TGTGCCAGCAGCTTAACACTAGCGGATCAAGAGACCCAGTACTTC

J: TRBJ2-1
V: TRBV4-2
size: .
D: .
CDR3: CASSVGGTTYNEQFF
DNA: TGTGCCAGCAGCGTAGGGGGGACAACCTACAATGAGCAGTTCTTC

J: TRBJ1-1
V: TRBV5-6
size: few
D: .
CDR3: CASSLAIGEAFF
DNA: TGTGCCAGCAGCTTGGCGATTGGAGAAGCTTTCTTT

J: TRBJ1-1
V: TRBV4-2
size: .
D: .
CDR3: CASSHENTEALF
DNA: TGTGCCAGCAGCCACGAGAACACTGAAGCTTTATTT

J: TRBJ1-1
V: TRBV29-1
size: many
D: TRBD1
CDR3: CSVGTGNTEAFF
DNA: TGCAGCGTTGGGACAGGGAACACTGAAGCTTTCTTT

J: TRBJ2-5
V: TRBV4-3
size: .
D: TRBD1
CDR3: CASSQDWVGGGETQYF
DNA: TGCGCCAGCAGCCAAGATTGGGTAGGGGGCGGGGAGACCCAGTACTTC

J: TRBJ2-3
V: TRBV7-9
size: .
D: .
CDR3: CASSSSEGADTQYF
DNA: TGTGCCAGCAGCTCGTCCGAGGGCGCAGATACGCAGTATTTT

J: TRBJ1-4
V: TRBV7-6
size: few
D: .
CDR3: CASSRRASTNEKLFF
DNA: TGTGCCAGCAGCCGCAGGGCCTCAACTAATGAAAAACTGTTTTTT

J: TRBJ2-5
V: TRBV20-1
size: few
D: .
CDR3: CSARGAELYDSETQYF
DNA: TGCAGTGCTAGGGGGGCGGAACTTTATGATTCCGAGACCCAGTACTTC

J: TRBJ1-4
V: TRBV29-1
size: .
D: .
CDR3: CSVEDRWGSNEKLFF
DNA: TGCAGCGTTGAAGATCGGTGGGGGAGTAATGAAAAACTGTTTTTT

J: TRBJ1-2
V: TRBV28
size: few
D: TRBD1
CDR3: CASSEGTGAYYGYTF
DNA: TGTGCCAGCAGTGAGGGGACAGGGGCGTACTATGGCTACACCTTC

J: TRBJ1-1
V: TRBV6-1
size: few
D: .
CDR3: CASSEGQLEKNTEAFF
DNA: TGTGCCAGCAGTGAAGGGCAGCTCGAAAAGAACACTGAAGCTTTCTTT

J: TRBJ2-5
V: TRBV12-3/TRBV12-4
size: .
D: TRBD1
CDR3: CASSPRDRGQETQYF
DNA: TGTGCCAGCAGTCCCCGGGACAGGGGTCAAGAGACCCAGTACTTC

J: TRBJ2-3
V: TRBV9
size: .
D: TRBD2
CDR3: CASSVDTSVHTDTQYF
DNA: TGTGCCAGCAGCGTAGACACTAGCGTGCACACAGATACGCAGTATTTT

J: TRBJ2-1
V: TRBV15
size: few
D: TRBD2
CDR3: CATSAGGTYNEQFF
DNA: TGTGCCACCAGCGCCGGGGGGACCTACAATGAGCAGTTCTTC

J: TRBJ1-2
V: TRBV5-4
size: few
D: TRBD1
CDR3: CASSLMTGGDYGYTF
DNA: TGTGCCAGCAGCTTAATGACAGGGGGAGACTATGGCTACACCTTC

J: TRBJ2-1
V: TRBV6-5
size: .
D: .
CDR3: CASSYSKRGNEQFF
DNA: TGTGCCAGCAGTTACTCGAAACGCGGGAATGAGCAGTTCTTC

J: TRBJ2-2
V: TRBV5-1
size: .
D: .
CDR3: CASSLAAFLGTGELFF
DNA: TGCGCCAGCAGCTTGGCCGCCTTCTTGGGGACCGGGGAGCTGTTTTTT

J: TRBJ2-3
V: TRBV5-1
size: .
D: TRBD2
CDR3: CASSLSGDSTDTQYF
DNA: TGCGCCAGCAGCTTGAGCGGGGATAGCACAGATACGCAGTATTTT

J: TRBJ1-5
V: TRBV12-3/TRBV12-4
size: .
D: .
CDR3: CASRKPGSNQPQHF
DNA: TGTGCCAGCAGGAAGCCAGGCAGCAATCAGCCCCAGCATTTT

J: TRBJ2-1
V: TRBV20-1
size: few
D: TRBD2
CDR3: CSATGLDSYNEQFF
DNA: TGCAGTGCTACCGGACTAGATTCATACAATGAGCAGTTCTTC

J: TRBJ2-3
V: TRBV2
size: .
D: .
CDR3: CASSLEGGGPSADTQYF
DNA: TGTGCCAGCAGTTTGGAAGGCGGGGGCCCATCGGCAGATACGCAGTATTTT

J: TRBJ2-5
V: TRBV5-4
size: .
D: .
CDR3: CASSFSGAGGETQYF
DNA: TGTGCCAGCAGCTTTTCCGGGGCCGGTGGGGAGACCCAGTACTTC

J: TRBJ2-1
V: TRBV7-9
size: .
D: TRBD2
CDR3: CASSLGIGGSYNEQFF
DNA: TGTGCCAGCAGCTTAGGGATTGGCGGGAGCTACAATGAGCAGTTCTTC

J: TRBJ2-1
V: TRBV9
size: few
D: TRBD2
CDR3: CASSVEGRGTYNEQFF
DNA: TGTGCCAGCAGCGTAGAGGGGCGGGGGACCTACAATGAGCAGTTCTTC

J: TRBJ2-5
V: TRBV14
size: few
D: .
CDR3: CASSQARSGTQYF
DNA: TGTGCCAGCAGCCAAGCCCGGTCAGGGACCCAGTACTTC

J: TRBJ2-5
V: TRBV4-2
size: many
D: TRBD1
CDR3: CASSQEWTSSRGKETQYF
DNA: TGTGCCAGCAGCCAAGAATGGACGAGTAGCAGGGGGAAAGAGACCCAGTACTTC

J: TRBJ2-3
V: TRBV12-3/TRBV12-4
size: .
D: TRBD2
CDR3: CASSPLLGLAGGDTQYF
DNA: TGTGCCAGCAGCCCTTTACTTGGACTAGCGGGAGGGGATACGCAGTATTTT

J: TRBJ2-2
V: TRBV4-2
size: .
D: .
CDR3: CASSPLRAGHANTGELFF
DNA: TGTGCCAGCAGCCCCCTCCGCGCGGGACACGCGAACACCGGGGAGCTGTTTTTT

J: TRBJ1-5
V: TRBV4-1
size: once
D: TRBD1
CDR3: CASSQGNYRGRLNSNQPQHF
DNA: TGCGCCAGCAGCCAAGGAAACTACAGGGGGCGGTTAAATAGCAATCAGCCCCAGCATTTT

J: TRBJ2-2
V: TRBV6-1
size: few
D: .
CDR3: CASGRDGDLTGELFF
DNA: TGTGCCAGCGGCCGGGACGGTGATCTCACCGGGGAGCTGTTTTTT

J: TRBJ2-7
V: TRBV7-2
size: .
D: .
CDR3: CASRPNRNSYEQYF
DNA: TGTGCCAGCAGACCAAATCGTAATTCTTACGAGCAGTACTTC

J: TRBJ2-1
V: TRBV9
size: few
D: TRBD2
CDR3: CASSRGGPDGHEQFF
DNA: TGTGCCAGCAGTCGGGGAGGGCCAGATGGGCATGAGCAGTTCTTC

J: TRBJ2-5
V: TRBV3-1
size: .
D: .
CDR3: CASSQEGGAEETQYF
DNA: TGTGCCAGCAGCCAGGAAGGTGGGGCCGAAGAGACCCAGTACTTC

J: TRBJ2-2
V: TRBV7-2
size: .
D: .
CDR3: CASMFMDTGELFF
DNA: TGTGCCAGCATGTTCATGGACACCGGGGAGCTGTTTTTT

J: TRBJ1-5
V: TRBV12-3/TRBV12-4
size: many
D: .
CDR3: CASSPLGQPQHF
DNA: TGTGCCAGCAGTCCATTAGGTCAGCCCCAGCATTTT

J: TRBJ2-2
V: TRBV12-3/TRBV12-4
size: .
D: .
CDR3: CASSYSTGIHNTGELFF
DNA: TGTGCCAGCAGTTATTCCACAGGCATACACAACACCGGGGAGCTGTTTTTT

J: TRBJ2-7
V: TRBV9
size: few
D: .
CDR3: CARIFDTVYEQYF
DNA: TGTGCCCGAATCTTCGACACTGTCTACGAGCAGTACTTC

J: TRBJ1-2
V: TRBV29-1
size: .
D: .
CDR3: CSVSGGGIYGYTF
DNA: TGCAGCGTCAGTGGGGGCGGAATCTATGGCTACACCTTC

J: TRBJ2-1
V: TRBV28
size: .
D: .
CDR3: CASSPSLYKQFF
DNA: TGTGCCAGCAGTCCATCCTTATATAAGCAGTTCTTC

J: TRBJ2-1
V: TRBV11-2
size: .
D: TRBD2
CDR3: CASSSRRGRAGTYNEQFF
DNA: TGTGCCAGCAGCTCCCGACGCGGGAGGGCCGGTACCTACAATGAGCAGTTCTTC

J: TRBJ1-5
V: TRBV20-1
size: .
D: .
CDR3: CSAREPGVHSNQPQHF
DNA: TGCAGTGCTAGAGAGCCAGGGGTACATAGCAATCAGCCCCAGCATTTT

J: TRBJ2-5
V: TRBV7-9
size: .
D: .
CDR3: CASSSNLFETQYF
DNA: TGTGCCAGCAGCTCCAATCTCTTCGAGACCCAGTACTTC

J: TRBJ2-2
V: TRBV5-1
size: .
D: TRBD2
CDR3: CASSLAGRAGGGGELFF
DNA: TGCGCCAGCAGCTTGGCCGGTCGAGCGGGAGGTGGCGGGGAGCTGTTTTTT

J: TRBJ2-1
V: TRBV20-1
size: .
D: .
CDR3: CSAGGYGGHNEQFF
DNA: TGCAGTGCTGGGGGCTATGGCGGGCACAATGAGCAGTTCTTC

J: TRBJ2-1
V: TRBV20-1
size: .
D: .
CDR3: CSARSPIYNEQFF
DNA: TGCAGTGCTAGATCCCCGATATACAATGAGCAGTTCTTC

J: TRBJ2-2
V: TRBV12-3/TRBV12-4
size: many
D: .
CDR3: CASRYTGELFF
DNA: TGTGCCAGCAGGTACACCGGGGAGCTGTTTTTT